This T cell receptor beta chain came from a study of metastatic and nonmetastatic thyroid tumors. TCRdb re-analyzed the PCR reads using MiXCR. The sample has 40,000 or so clones, 13% seen once; the top ten hold around a tenth. Each patient went into thyroid surgery without having received any treatment. The V gene's germline CDR1 is LNHDA and CDR2 SQIVND (reference sequence). The CDR3 loop spans 12 amino acids. The V and J ends lost 5 bases and 11 bases respectively, with 10 bases between them. The sample holds many counts of this clone. Input material: blood. V is TRBV19 and J is TRBJ1-6; a weak D match, TRBD1 (5 bases). The sequence was obtained from a female donor with papillary thyroid cancer or a benign thyroid nodule (not recorded which). Some clones in this sample may be carry-over from other donors' samples. The CDR3 is CASSGRGAPLHF. The CDR3 DNA reads as TGTGCCAGTAGTGGAAGGGGTGCACCCCTCCACTTT.